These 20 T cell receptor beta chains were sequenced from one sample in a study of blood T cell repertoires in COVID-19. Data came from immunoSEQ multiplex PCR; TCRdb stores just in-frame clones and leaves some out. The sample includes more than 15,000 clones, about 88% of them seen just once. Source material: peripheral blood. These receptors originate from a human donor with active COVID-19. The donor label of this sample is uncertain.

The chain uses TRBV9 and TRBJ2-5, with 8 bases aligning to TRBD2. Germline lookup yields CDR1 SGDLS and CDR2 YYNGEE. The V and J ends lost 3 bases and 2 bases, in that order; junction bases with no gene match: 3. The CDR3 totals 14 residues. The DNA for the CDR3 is TGTGCCAGCAGCGCCTCGGGGGGGCAAGAGACCCAGTACTTC. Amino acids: CASSASGGQETQYF. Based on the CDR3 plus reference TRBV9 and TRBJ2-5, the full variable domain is DSGVTQTPKHLITATGQRVTLRCSPRSGDLSVYWYQQSLDQGLQFLIQYYNGEERAKGNILERFSAQQFPDLHSELNLSSLELGDSALYFCASSASGGQETQYFGPGTRLLVL.

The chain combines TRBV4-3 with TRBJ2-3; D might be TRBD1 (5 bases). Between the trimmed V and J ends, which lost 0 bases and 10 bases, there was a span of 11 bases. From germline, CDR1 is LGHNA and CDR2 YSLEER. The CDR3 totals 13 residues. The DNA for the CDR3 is TGCGCCAGCAGCCAAGAGGTGGGGCCTGCGCAGTATTTT. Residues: CASSQEVGPAQYF.

The CDR3 sequence is CASSTVGGTDTQYF. The CDR3 DNA is TGTGCCAGTAGCACCGTCGGGGGAACAGATACGCAGTATTTT. This rearrangement joins TRBV19 to TRBJ2-3; D might be TRBD2 (6 bases). V dropped 6 bases and J dropped 3 bases, with 13 bases sitting between them. The CDR3 spans 14 residues. CDR1 is LNHDA and CDR2 is SQIVND in the germline V gene (reference sequence).

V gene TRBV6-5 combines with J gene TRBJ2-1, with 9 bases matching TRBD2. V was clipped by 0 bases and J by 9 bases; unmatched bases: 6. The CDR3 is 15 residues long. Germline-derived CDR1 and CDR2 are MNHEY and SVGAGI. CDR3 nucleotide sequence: TGTGCCAGCAGTTACTCGGGCGGGAGGGCCGCTGAGCAGTTCTTC. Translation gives CASSYSGGRAAEQFF.

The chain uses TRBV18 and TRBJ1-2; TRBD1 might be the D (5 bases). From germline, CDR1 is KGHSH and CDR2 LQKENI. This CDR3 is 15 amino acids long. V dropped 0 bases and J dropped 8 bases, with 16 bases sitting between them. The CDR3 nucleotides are TGTGCCAGCTCACCACCGGACGGCCGGGGGGGAGGCTACACCTTC. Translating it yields CASSPPDGRGGGYTF.

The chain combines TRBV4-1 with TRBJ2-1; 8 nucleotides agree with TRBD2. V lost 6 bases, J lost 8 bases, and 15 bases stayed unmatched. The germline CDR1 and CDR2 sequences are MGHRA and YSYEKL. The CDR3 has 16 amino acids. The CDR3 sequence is CASRFQASGLRDEQFF. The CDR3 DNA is TGCGCCAGCAGGTTTCAGGCTAGCGGGCTGAGGGATGAGCAGTTCTTC.

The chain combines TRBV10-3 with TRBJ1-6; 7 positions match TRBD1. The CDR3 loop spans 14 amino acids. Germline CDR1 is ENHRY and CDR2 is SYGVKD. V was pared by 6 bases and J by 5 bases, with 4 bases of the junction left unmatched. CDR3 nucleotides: TGTGCCATCAGGCCACAGGGGAATAATTCACCCCTCCACTTT. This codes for CAIRPQGNNSPLHF.

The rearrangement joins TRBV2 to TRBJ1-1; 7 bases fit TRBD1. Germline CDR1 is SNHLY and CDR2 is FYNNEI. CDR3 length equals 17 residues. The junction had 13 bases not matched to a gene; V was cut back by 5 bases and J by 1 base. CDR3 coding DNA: TGTGCCAGCAGTTCCAAGGGGGCCCGGGCAACGAACACTGAAGCTTTCTTT. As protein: CASSSKGARATNTEAFF.

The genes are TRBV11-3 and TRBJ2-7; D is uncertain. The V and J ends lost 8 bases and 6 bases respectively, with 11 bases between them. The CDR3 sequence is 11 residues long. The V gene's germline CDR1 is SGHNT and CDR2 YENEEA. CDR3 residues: CASQRQSEQYF. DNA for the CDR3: TGTGCCAGCCAGCGTCAGAGCGAGCAGTACTTC.

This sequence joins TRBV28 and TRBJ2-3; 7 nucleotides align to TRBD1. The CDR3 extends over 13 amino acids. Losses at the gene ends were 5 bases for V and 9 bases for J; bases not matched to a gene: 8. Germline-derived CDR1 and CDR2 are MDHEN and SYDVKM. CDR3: CASSPDDRVTQYF. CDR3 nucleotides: TGTGCCAGCAGTCCCGATGACAGGGTCACGCAGTATTTT.

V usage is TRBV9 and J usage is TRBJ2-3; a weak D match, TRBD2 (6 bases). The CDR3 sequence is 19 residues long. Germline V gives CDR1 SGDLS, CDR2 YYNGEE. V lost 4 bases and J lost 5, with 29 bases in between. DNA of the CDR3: TGTGCCAGCAGCCCCAACCAACCGGGACTCTTCGTGGGGCGAGATACGCAGTATTTT. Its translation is CASSPNQPGLFVGRDTQYF.

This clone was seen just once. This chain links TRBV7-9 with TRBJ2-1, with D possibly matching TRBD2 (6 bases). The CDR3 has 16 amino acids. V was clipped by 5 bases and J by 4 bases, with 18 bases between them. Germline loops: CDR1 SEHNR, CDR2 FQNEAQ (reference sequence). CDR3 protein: CASSQVGSPQYNEQFF. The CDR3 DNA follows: TGTGCCAGCAGCCAAGTCGGGAGCCCTCAATACAATGAGCAGTTCTTC. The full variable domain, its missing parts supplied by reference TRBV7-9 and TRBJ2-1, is DTGVSQNPRHKITKRGQNVTFRCDPISEHNRLYWYRQTLGQGPEFLTYFQNEAQLEKSRLLSDRFSAERPKGSFSTLEIQRTEQGDSAMYLCASSQVGSPQYNEQFFGPGTRLTVL.

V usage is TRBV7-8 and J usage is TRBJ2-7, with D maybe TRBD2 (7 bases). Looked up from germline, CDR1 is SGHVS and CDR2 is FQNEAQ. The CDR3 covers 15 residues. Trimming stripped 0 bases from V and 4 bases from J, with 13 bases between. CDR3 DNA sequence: TGTGCCAGCAGCTTAGCCCCAGCGGGGACATACGAGCAGTACTTC. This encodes CASSLAPAGTYEQYF. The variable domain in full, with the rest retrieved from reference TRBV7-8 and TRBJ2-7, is GAGVSQSPRYKVAKRGQDVALRCDPISGHVSLFWYQQALGQGPEFLTYFQNEAQLDKSGLPSDRFFAERPEGSVSTLKIQRTQQEDSAVYLCASSLAPAGTYEQYFGPGTRLTVT.

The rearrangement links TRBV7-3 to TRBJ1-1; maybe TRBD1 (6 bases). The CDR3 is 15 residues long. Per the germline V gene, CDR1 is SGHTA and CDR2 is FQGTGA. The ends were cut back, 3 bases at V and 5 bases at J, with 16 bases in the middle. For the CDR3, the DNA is TGTGCCAGCAGCTTCTACAGGGCCCGGGGAACTGAAGCTTTCTTT. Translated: CASSFYRARGTEAFF.

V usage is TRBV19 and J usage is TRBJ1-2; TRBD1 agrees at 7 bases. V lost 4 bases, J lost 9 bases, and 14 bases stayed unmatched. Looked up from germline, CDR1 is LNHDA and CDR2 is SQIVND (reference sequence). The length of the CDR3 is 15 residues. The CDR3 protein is CASSNPLLTGWSYTF. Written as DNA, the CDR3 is TGTGCCAGTAGTAATCCCCTTCTGACAGGGTGGAGCTACACCTTC.

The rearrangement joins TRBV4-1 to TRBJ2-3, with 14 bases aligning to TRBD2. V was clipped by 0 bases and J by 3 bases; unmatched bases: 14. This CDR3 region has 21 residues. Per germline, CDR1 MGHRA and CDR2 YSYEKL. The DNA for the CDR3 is TGCGCCAGCAGCCAAGATAAGGGGACTAGCGGGGGATCGAGGGGTACAGATACGCAGTATTTT. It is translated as CASSQDKGTSGGSRGTDTQYF.

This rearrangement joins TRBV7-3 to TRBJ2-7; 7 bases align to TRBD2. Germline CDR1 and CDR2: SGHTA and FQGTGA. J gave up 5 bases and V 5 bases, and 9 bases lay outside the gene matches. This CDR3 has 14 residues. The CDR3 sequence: CASSPGGYPDEQYF. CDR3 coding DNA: TGTGCCAGCAGCCCGGGAGGCTACCCTGACGAGCAGTACTTC.

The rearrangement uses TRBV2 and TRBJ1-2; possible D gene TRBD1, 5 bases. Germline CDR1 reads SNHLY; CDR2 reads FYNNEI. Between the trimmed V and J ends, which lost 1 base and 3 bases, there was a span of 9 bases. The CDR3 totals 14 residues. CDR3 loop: CASSEEGGDYGYTF. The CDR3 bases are TGTGCCAGCAGTGAAGAGGGAGGGGACTATGGCTACACCTTC. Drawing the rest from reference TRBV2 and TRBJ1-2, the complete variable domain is EPEVTQTPSHQVTQMGQEVILRCVPISNHLYFYWYRQILGQKVEFLVSFYNNEISEKSEIFDDQFSVERPDGSNFTLKIRSTKLEDSAMYFCASSEEGGDYGYTFGSGTRLTVV.

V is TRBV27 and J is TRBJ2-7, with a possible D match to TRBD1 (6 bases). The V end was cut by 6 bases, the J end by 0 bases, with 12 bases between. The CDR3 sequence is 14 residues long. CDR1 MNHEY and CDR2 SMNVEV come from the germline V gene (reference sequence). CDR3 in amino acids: CASRPGTTSYEQYF. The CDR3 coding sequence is TGTGCCAGCAGACCCGGGACAACCTCCTACGAGCAGTACTTC.

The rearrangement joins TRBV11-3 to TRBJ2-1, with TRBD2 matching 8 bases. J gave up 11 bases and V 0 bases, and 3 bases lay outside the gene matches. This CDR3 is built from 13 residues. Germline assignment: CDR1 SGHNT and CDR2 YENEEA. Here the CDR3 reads CASSLDGLAKQFF. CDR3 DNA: TGTGCCAGCAGCTTAGACGGACTAGCAAAGCAGTTCTTC.